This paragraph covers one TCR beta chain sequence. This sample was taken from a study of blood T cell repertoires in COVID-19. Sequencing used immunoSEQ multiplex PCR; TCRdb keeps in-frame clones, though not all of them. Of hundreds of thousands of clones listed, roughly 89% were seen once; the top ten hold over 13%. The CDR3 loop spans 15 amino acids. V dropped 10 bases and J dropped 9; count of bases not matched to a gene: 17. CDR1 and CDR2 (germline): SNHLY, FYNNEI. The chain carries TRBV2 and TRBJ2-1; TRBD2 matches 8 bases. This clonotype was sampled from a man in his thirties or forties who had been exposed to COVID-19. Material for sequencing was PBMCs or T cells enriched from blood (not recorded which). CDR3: CAIKEGAGGTPEQFF. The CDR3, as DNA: TGTGCCATAAAAGAAGGGGCGGGGGGCACGCCTGAGCAGTTCTTC.